This passage covers 23 T cell receptor beta chains from one sample sequenced in a study of glioma-infiltrating T cells after dendritic cell vaccination. TCRdb's table, derived via immunoSEQ multiplex PCR, lists solely in-frame clones and lacks some. The data contain roughly 56,000 clones, roughly 84% of them singletons. Time point given: after dendritic cell vaccination, including at tumor progression/relapse. The sample was blood, taken after dendritic cell vaccination. Receptors were obtained from a human donor with glioblastoma.

This chain links TRBV21-1 with TRBJ1-5; the D segment call TRBD1 is taken from the table without a DNA check. TRBV21-1 is reported as a pseudogene. The CDR3 loop spans 15 amino acids. The CDR3 loop is CASSKSCSSNQPQHF. CDR3 in DNA: TGTGCCAGCAGCAAATCTTGCAGTAGCAATCAGCCCCAGCATTTT.

This chain uses TRBV7-2 with TRBJ2-2; 11 nucleotides align to TRBD2. V gave up 1 base and J gave up 2 bases; unmatched junction bases: 3. Germline V gene data show CDR1 as SGHTA and CDR2 as FQGNSA. This CDR3 is built from 17 residues. CDR3 nucleotide sequence: TGTGCCAGCAGCTTAGGACTAGCGGGGCCCAACACCGGGGAGCTGTTTTTT. Protein sequence: CASSLGLAGPNTGELFF.

The V gene is TRBV5-4, the J gene TRBJ2-7, with TRBD2 as a possible D gene (6 bases). Per germline, CDR1 SGHNT and CDR2 YYREEE (reference sequence). The V end lost 0 bases, the J end lost 3 bases, and 10 bases lay between the germline ends. The CDR3 extends over 14 amino acids. CDR3: CASSLGDLNYEQYF. CDR3 in DNA: TGTGCCAGCAGCTTGGGGGACTTAAACTACGAGCAGTACTTC.

This chain joins TRBV9 and TRBJ2-1; 8 nucleotides match TRBD2. Germline assignment: CDR1 SGDLS and CDR2 YYNGEE. Trimming at V came to 0 bases and at J to 8 bases, leaving 7 bases not matched to a gene. The CDR3 contains 15 residues. The CDR3 loop is CASSVAQRGLDEQFF. The CDR3 nucleotides are TGTGCCAGCAGCGTAGCACAGCGGGGGTTGGATGAGCAGTTCTTC.

The gene calls are TRBV29-1 and TRBJ1-2; 8 bases are a match to TRBD1. This CDR3 has 14 residues. V lost 4 bases, J lost 4 bases, and 8 bases stayed unmatched. Germline V gene sequence: CDR1 SQVTM, CDR2 ANQGSEA. This CDR3 reads CSVASGQEIYGYTF. In DNA, the CDR3 is TGCAGCGTTGCGTCGGGACAGGAAATCTATGGCTACACCTTC.

The chain combines TRBV5-1 with TRBJ1-4; weak D call: TRBD1 (6 bases). Trimming took 0 bases from V and 7 from J, leaving 13 bases between them. The germline V gene has CDR1 SGHRS and CDR2 YFSETQ. There are 15 residues in the CDR3. CDR3 protein: CASSLVAGEGEKLFF. The CDR3 coding sequence is TGCGCCAGCAGCTTGGTCGCAGGGGAGGGTGAAAAACTGTTTTTT.

This sequence joins TRBV11-2 and TRBJ1-4, with 11 bases aligning to TRBD1. The junction had 4 bases not matched to a gene; V was cut back by 5 bases and J by 11 bases. CDR1 is SGHAT, CDR2 FQNNGV, per germline. This CDR3 region has 13 residues. The CDR3 nucleotides read TGTGCCAGCAGCCCCGGGACAGGGGGTAAACTGTTTTTT. Protein: CASSPGTGGKLFF. The variable domain in full, with the rest retrieved from reference TRBV11-2 and TRBJ1-4, is EAGVAQSPRYKIIEKRQSVAFWCNPISGHATLYWYQQILGQGPKLLIQFQNNGVVDDSQLPKDRFSAERLKGVDSTLKIQPAKLEDSAVYLCASSPGTGGKLFFGSGTQLSVL.

The chain couples TRBV18 to TRBJ2-2; D is undetermined. V dropped 0 bases and J dropped 3 bases, with 5 bases sitting between them. Germline CDR1 KGHSH, CDR2 LQKENI. The CDR3 runs 14 residues. CDR3 protein: CASSPPVDTGELFF. The DNA of the CDR3 is TGTGCCAGCTCACCACCGGTAGACACCGGGGAGCTGTTTTTT. The full variable domain, with the rest looked up from reference TRBV18 and TRBJ2-2, is NAGVMQNPRHLVRRRGQEARLRCSPMKGHSHVYWYRQLPEEGLKFMVYLQKENIIDESGMPKERFSAEFPKEGPSILRIQQVVRGDSAAYFCASSPPVDTGELFFGEGSRLTVL.

The rearrangement uses TRBV28 and TRBJ1-1, with a weak D call TRBD1 (5 bases). V was shortened by 6 bases and J by 10 bases, with 18 bases between the two germline ends. CDR3 size: 13 residues. Looked up from germline, CDR1 is MDHEN and CDR2 is SYDVKM. The CDR3, as DNA: TGTGCCAGCAGCCAGGGACTATCCGGTGGAGCTTTCTTT. Its protein product is CASSQGLSGGAFF.

V gene TRBV27 combines with J gene TRBJ1-5; D gene unclear. From germline, CDR1 is MNHEY and CDR2 SMNVEV (reference sequence). V lost 6 bases to trimming and J lost 3 bases, with 12 bases between them. This CDR3 contains 14 residues. The CDR3 DNA reads TGTGCCAGCAGGCTGGGAGGGATCAATCAGCCCCAGCATTTT. Amino acid sequence: CASRLGGINQPQHF.

The chain carries TRBV7-2 and TRBJ2-2, with 8 positions matching TRBD2. Germline V lookup: CDR1 SGHTA, CDR2 FQGNSA. CDR3 length equals 15 residues. V lost 2 bases and J lost 4; bases outside the gene matches: 3. CDR3 DNA: TGTGCCAGCAGCTTATTGGGGACTAGCACCGGGGAGCTGTTTTTT. This sequence encodes CASSLLGTSTGELFF.

J is TRBJ1-1 and V is TRBV9, with 7 bases aligning to TRBD1. This CDR3 has 14 residues. V lost 7 bases and J lost 5; bases outside the gene matches: 11. Germline CDR1 is SGDLS and CDR2 is YYNGEE. The CDR3 DNA reads as TGTGCCAGCGCTCCGTACAGGGGCGGGACTGAAGCTTTCTTT. This gives the protein CASAPYRGGTEAFF.

This chain connects TRBV10-3 to TRBJ1-4; 7 nucleotides match TRBD1. From germline, CDR1 is ENHRY and CDR2 SYGVKD. The trim removed 6 bases at V and 2 bases at J, leaving 3 bases unmatched. The CDR3 contains 14 residues. The CDR3 loop is CAIRPGQTNEKLFF. CDR3 in DNA: TGTGCCATCAGACCGGGACAGACTAATGAAAAACTGTTTTTT.

The gene calls are TRBV6-1 and TRBJ1-2; D ambiguous. Trimming left V 10 bases short and J 3 bases short, with 12 bases between. CDR1 is MNHNS, CDR2 SASEGT, per germline. The CDR3 is 12 amino acids. In DNA form, the CDR3 reads TGTGCCACCCCGGGAACTTACTATGGCTACACCTTC. Protein product: CATPGTYYGYTF.

CDR3 amino acids: CASSPDRGRKDTEAFF. The CDR3, as DNA: TGTGCCAGCAGCCCGGACAGGGGGAGGAAGGACACTGAAGCTTTCTTT. This chain joins TRBV11-2 and TRBJ1-1; 10 nucleotides align to TRBD1. The germline V gene has CDR1 SGHAT and CDR2 FQNNGV. The V and J ends lost 5 bases and 3 bases, in that order; junction bases with no gene match: 9. CDR3 size: 16 residues.

Only one count was recorded for this clone. The chain couples TRBV10-3 to TRBJ1-5; unclear D gene. The CDR3 is made up of 16 amino acids. V was clipped by 0 bases and J by 0 bases, with 9 bases between them. The germline gives CDR1 ENHRY, CDR2 SYGVKD. For the CDR3, the DNA is TGTGCCATCAGTGAGTCCTACAGTTATAGCAATCAGCCCCAGCATTTT. It translates to CAISESYSYSNQPQHF.

The chain couples TRBV9 to TRBJ2-6; 10 bases agree with TRBD1. V lost 3 bases, J lost 2 bases, and 5 bases stayed unmatched. The germline V gene encodes CDR1 SGDLS and CDR2 YYNGEE. The CDR3 length is 17 residues. CDR3 region: CASSASTGGPGANVLTF. The CDR3 DNA is TGTGCCAGCAGCGCCTCGACAGGGGGCCCTGGGGCCAACGTCCTGACTTTC.

The rearrangement links TRBV5-5 to TRBJ2-5; TRBD1 matches 8 bases. This CDR3 region has 14 residues. Germline CDR1 and CDR2: SGHKS and YYEKEE (reference sequence). V was clipped by 4 bases and J by 4 bases; unmatched bases: 6. Written as DNA, the CDR3 is TGTGCCAGCAGCCCGGACAGGGAGTCAGAGACCCAGTACTTC. It translates to CASSPDRESETQYF.

The chain joins TRBV9 to TRBJ1-4; maybe TRBD1 (5 bases). Trimming took 0 bases from V and 6 from J, leaving 12 bases between them. The germline V gene encodes CDR1 SGDLS and CDR2 YYNGEE. This CDR3 spans 15 amino acids. The CDR3 is CASSVGAGFYEKLFF. CDR3 nucleotide sequence: TGTGCCAGCAGCGTAGGGGCAGGGTTCTATGAAAAACTGTTTTTT.

The V gene is TRBV10-3, the J gene TRBJ2-2; 10 positions agree with TRBD2. CDR3 length equals 15 residues. Germline assignment: CDR1 ENHRY and CDR2 SYGVKD. J was trimmed by 4 bases and V by 2 bases; bases with no gene match: 1. CDR3: CAISEGTSVTGELFF. The CDR3 nucleotides are TGTGCCATCAGTGAGGGGACTAGCGTCACCGGGGAGCTGTTTTTT.

Notes on this clone: At one end, the junction sequence differs from germline, possibly due to a read error. Other DNA sequences within the sample encode an identical CDR3. This chain uses TRBV4-1 with TRBJ1-6; TRBD1 aligns across 8 bases. The CDR3 contains 16 residues. Looked up from germline, CDR1 is MGHRA and CDR2 is YSYEKL. The CDR3 sequence: CASRTQGDAYNSPLHF. CDR3 nucleotide sequence: TGCGCCAGCAGGACACAGGGGGATGCCTATAATTCCCCCCTCCACTTT.

The genes are TRBV10-3 and TRBJ2-7, with D possibly being TRBD2 (5 bases). This CDR3 region has 12 residues. Trimming took off 8 bases at V and 1 base at J, with 9 bases between the two ends. Germline V gene lookup returns CDR1 ENHRY and CDR2 SYGVKD. CDR3 in DNA: TGTGCCATCGCGGGCACATCCTACGAGCAGTACTTC. It specifies CAIAGTSYEQYF.

J is TRBJ2-3 and V is TRBV6-1; 7 bases map to TRBD2. The CDR3 loop spans 18 amino acids. Germline assignment: CDR1 MNHNS and CDR2 SASEGT. V trimming: 2 bases; J trimming: 0 bases; junction bases outside the gene matches: 11. CDR3 loop: CASSEPRGERGSTDTQYF. CDR3 coding DNA: TGTGCCAGCAGTGAACCCCGGGGGGAGAGGGGTAGCACAGATACGCAGTATTTT.